The rows below give T cell receptor beta chains drawn from one sample of a study of T cell clones after liver transplantation. Libraries were prepared by immunoSEQ multiplex PCR; TCRdb keeps only in-frame clonotypes and omits some of them. Of tens of thousands of clones detected, roughly 82% appear once; the ten largest clones hold 0.45% to 0.6%. Sequenced here: CD4+ T cells from blood, sampled approximately 3.5 years after liver transplant. The source is a human patient who received a liver transplant. These T cells may partly come from the graft donor. Both conserved end residues are part of each CDR3. D genes are given only for firm matches. A clone size is listed for some rows: how often the clone was seen (once, few, many), or a class if it is expanded.

cdr3_nt	cdr3_aa	v_call	j_call	d_call	clone_size
TGTGCCAGCAGCTTCGGGACAGCGGGGTCGGGGGAGACCCAGTACTTC	CASSFGTAGSGETQYF	TRBV7-2	TRBJ2-5	NA	NA
TGTGCCAGTAGCGACAGGGCATCGAGCTACGAGCAGTACTTC	CASSDRASSYEQYF	TRBV19	TRBJ2-7	TRBD1	NA
TGTGCCAGCAGTGTCCAGGGGTATGAGCAGTTCTTC	CASSVQGYEQFF	TRBV27	TRBJ2-1	NA	NA
TGCGCCAGCAGCTTGGGGACTAGCGGTGTCAATGAGCAGTTCTTC	CASSLGTSGVNEQFF	TRBV5-1	TRBJ2-1	TRBD2	once
TGTGCCAGCAGCTCCGTTCCGGGTCCGTATGGCTACACCTTC	CASSSVPGPYGYTF	TRBV7-9	TRBJ1-2	NA	NA
TGTGCCAGCAGCTTGGTCGGGCATGAGCAGTTCTTC	CASSLVGHEQFF	TRBV5-5	TRBJ2-1	NA	NA
TGCGCCAGCAGCACCCAAGGGCCTGTTGAGCAGTTCTTC	CASSTQGPVEQFF	TRBV5-1	TRBJ2-1	NA	NA
TGTGCCAGCAGTTTATGGGGGATACAGGTCACCGGGGAGCTGTTTTTT	CASSLWGIQVTGELFF	TRBV28	TRBJ2-2	NA	NA
TGTGCCAGCAGCTTACATCGGGGCGAGCAGTACTTC	CASSLHRGEQYF	TRBV7-2	TRBJ2-7	NA	NA
TGTGCCAGCAAAGGGACTAGCGTCAAAAACATTCAGTACTTC	CASKGTSVKNIQYF	TRBV6-1	TRBJ2-4	TRBD2	NA
TGCGCCAGCAGTGTCCCCGGACCTGAGCAGTTCTTC	CASSVPGPEQFF	TRBV5-1	TRBJ2-1	NA	once
TGTGCCAGTCGGAGAATTACCTACAATGAGCAGTTCTTC	CASRRITYNEQFF	TRBV6-5	TRBJ2-1	NA	NA
TGTGCCAGCAGCAAAGGATCCAGCGGTACCACCTACGAGCAGTACTTC	CASSKGSSGTTYEQYF	TRBV7-2	TRBJ2-7	NA	NA
TGTGCCAGCGGCGGGACACTTTCCTACGAGCAGTACTTC	CASGGTLSYEQYF	TRBV28	TRBJ2-7	NA	NA
TGTGCCAGCAATAAGGCCCTAAACTACAATGAGCAGTTCTTC	CASNKALNYNEQFF	TRBV28	TRBJ2-1	NA	NA
TGTGCCAGCAGCATCCTAGCGTCACACAATGAGCAGTTCTTC	CASSILASHNEQFF	TRBV28	TRBJ2-1	NA	NA
TGTGCCAGCTCCAGGGGACTAGCGGGAGGGAACAATGAGCAGTTCTTC	CASSRGLAGGNNEQFF	TRBV18	TRBJ2-1	TRBD2	once
TGTGCCAGCAGCGTGGGACTAGCGGGAAATGAGCAGTTCTTC	CASSVGLAGNEQFF	TRBV11-2	TRBJ2-1	TRBD2	once
TGCGCCAGCAGCTTCGGGGCGGACACTGAAGCTTTCTTT	CASSFGADTEAFF	TRBV5-1	TRBJ1-1	NA	NA
TGTGCCAGCTCACCACTCCCAGGCGGTGACACAGATACGCAGTATTTT	CASSPLPGGDTDTQYF	TRBV18	TRBJ2-3	NA	once
TGTGCCAGCAGTTTAAAGAGACAGGGGACCAATCAGCCCCAGCATTTT	CASSLKRQGTNQPQHF	TRBV28	TRBJ1-5	TRBD1	NA
TGTGCCAGCAGTGACGGGAATCAGCCCCAGCATTTT	CASSDGNQPQHF	TRBV2	TRBJ1-5	NA	NA
TGTGCCAGCAGCTTATGGACGGTGAACACTGAAGCTTTCTTT	CASSLWTVNTEAFF	TRBV5-5	TRBJ1-1	NA	few
TGCGCCAGCAGCTTGGCGGGCAGGGGCTACAATGAGCAGTTCTTC	CASSLAGRGYNEQFF	TRBV5-1	TRBJ2-1	NA	NA
TGTGCCAGCAGCTTTAGTGGGGGCAGCTCTGGGGCCAACGTCCTGACTTTC	CASSFSGGSSGANVLTF	TRBV7-9	TRBJ2-6	NA	NA
TGTGCCAGCAGTGGGTCACTAGCGGAATCCTACGAGCAGTACTTC	CASSGSLAESYEQYF	TRBV2	TRBJ2-7	TRBD2	NA
TGTGCCAGCAGTAAGGGGACAGAAGCTCAGCCCCAGCATTTT	CASSKGTEAQPQHF	TRBV6-6	TRBJ1-5	TRBD1	NA
TGTGCCTCGGTGGGGCAGCTCTACGAGCAGTACTTC	CASVGQLYEQYF	TRBV30	TRBJ2-7	NA	once
TGTGCCAGCAAAACAGGGAATGGCAATCAGCCCCAGCATTTT	CASKTGNGNQPQHF	TRBV28	TRBJ1-5	NA	NA